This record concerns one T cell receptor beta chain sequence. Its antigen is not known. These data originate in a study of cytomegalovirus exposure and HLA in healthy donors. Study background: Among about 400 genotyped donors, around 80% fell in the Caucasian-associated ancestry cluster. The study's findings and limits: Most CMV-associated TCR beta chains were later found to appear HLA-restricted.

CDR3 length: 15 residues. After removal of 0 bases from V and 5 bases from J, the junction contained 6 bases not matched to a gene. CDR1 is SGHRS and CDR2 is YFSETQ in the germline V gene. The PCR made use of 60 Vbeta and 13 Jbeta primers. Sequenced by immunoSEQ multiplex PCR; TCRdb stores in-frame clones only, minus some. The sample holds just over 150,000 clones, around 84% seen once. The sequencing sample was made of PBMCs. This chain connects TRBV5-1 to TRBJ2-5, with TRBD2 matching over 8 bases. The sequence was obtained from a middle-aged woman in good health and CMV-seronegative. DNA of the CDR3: TGCGCCAGCAGCTTGGAACGGCGGGGGGCTGAGACCCAGTACTTC. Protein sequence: CASSLERRGAETQYF. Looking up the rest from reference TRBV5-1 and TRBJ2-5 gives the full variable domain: KAGVTQTPRYLIKTRGQQVTLSCSPISGHRSVSWYQQTPGQGLQFLFEYFSETQRNKGNFPGRFSGRQFSNSRSEMNVSTLELGDSALYLCASSLERRGAETQYFGPGTRLLVL.